These T cell receptor beta chains were read from a single sample in a study of T cell changes during pregnancy in multiple sclerosis. Sequenced by immunoSEQ multiplex PCR; TCRdb stores in-frame clones only, minus some. The sample shows some 48,000 clones, approximately 90% of them seen only once. The specimen was CD8+ T cells from peripheral blood mononuclear cells, collected in the second trimester of pregnancy. These receptor sequences come from a female donor with multiple sclerosis, enrolled in a pregnancy study. Both conserved end residues are part of each CDR3. D genes are given only for firm matches. The listing skips clone size in some rows; elsewhere it reads once, few, many or a size class.

d_gene,abundance,j_gene,v_gene,CDR3nt,CDR3aa
.,.,TRBJ2-1,TRBV18,TGTGCCAGCTCACCATGGGGGCAGGAAACCTACAATGAGCAGTTCTTC,CASSPWGQETYNEQFF
TRBD1,.,TRBJ1-5,TRBV4-1,TGCGCCAGCAGCCAGGAAGGGACAGGGCGGGATCAGCCCCAGCATTTT,CASSQEGTGRDQPQHF
TRBD1,.,TRBJ1-1,TRBV6-1,TGTGCCAGCGTAACAGGGGGAACTGAAGCTTTCTTT,CASVTGGTEAFF
.,.,TRBJ1-5,TRBV9,TGTGCCAGCAGCGTAGGGGGAGGAGGTCAGCCCCAGCATTTT,CASSVGGGGQPQHF
TRBD2,.,TRBJ2-3,TRBV6-7,TGTGCCAGCAGACCAACTAGCGGGAGGGCCTTAAATACGCAGTATTTT,CASRPTSGRALNTQYF
TRBD1,.,TRBJ1-3,TRBV19,TGTGCCAGCGCTCAGGGGGCGCTTACAAACACCATATATTTT,CASAQGALTNTIYF
TRBD2,.,TRBJ2-3,TRBV6-4,TGTGCCAGCAGTGACCCAACGGGGGGGGGCCGAGATACGCAGTATTTT,CASSDPTGGGRDTQYF
TRBD2,once,TRBJ2-2,TRBV29-1,TGCAGCGTCATACTAGCGGGGGGGCAGACCGGGGAGCTGTTTTTT,CSVILAGGQTGELFF
TRBD2,.,TRBJ2-1,TRBV20-1,TGCAGTGCTAGAAGCGGGGCTGAGCAGTTCTTC,CSARSGAEQFF
.,once,TRBJ1-1,TRBV19,TGTGCCAGTAGTTCACAGGGTCTCACTGAAGCTTTCTTT,CASSSQGLTEAFF
.,.,TRBJ2-5,TRBV9,TGTGCCAGCAGCGTAGGTGGCAGTCCGCAAGAGACCCAGTACTTC,CASSVGGSPQETQYF
.,.,TRBJ2-5,TRBV7-9,TGTGCCAGCAGCTTAGGGTGGACAGACCAAGAGACCCAGTACTTC,CASSLGWTDQETQYF
.,.,TRBJ2-3,TRBV12-2,TGTGCAAGTCGCTTCCACAAGCGGGTCCCCCCTCACGATACGCAGTATTTT,CASRFHKRVPPHDTQYF
TRBD1,.,TRBJ2-3,TRBV5-1,TGCGCCAGCAGCTTAGCAGGGGGCATGGGCACAGATACGCAGTATTTT,CASSLAGGMGTDTQYF
.,.,TRBJ1-1,TRBV11-2,TGTGCCAGCAGCCTCCTCCAGGGATTAGAAGCTTTCTTT,CASSLLQGLEAFF
.,.,TRBJ2-5,TRBV18,TGTGCCAGCTCACCACTCCAGGGAGAGACCCAGTACTTC,CASSPLQGETQYF
.,.,TRBJ1-5,TRBV10-3,TGTGCCATCGGGACGGGGGACAGCAATCAGCCCCAGCATTTT,CAIGTGDSNQPQHF